This T cell receptor (beta chain) was retrieved from a study of graft-versus-host responses after intestinal transplantation. Study-level findings and limits: GvH clones appeared in recipient marrow, some first in ileum or blood.

Libraries were prepared by immunoSEQ multiplex PCR; TCRdb keeps only in-frame clonotypes and omits some of them. The sample records tens of thousands of clones, 85% to 95% being singletons. The CDR3 totals 13 residues. Germline values: CDR1 MNHNS, CDR2 SASEGT. V lost 5 bases and J lost 6, with 11 bases in between. With regard to this clone: Its antigen is unknown.

This receptor was taken from a human donor who was the organ donor for an intestinal transplant. V usage is TRBV6-1 and J usage is TRBJ1-5; D is uncertain. Material: unstimulated CD8+ T cells sorted from spleen or lymph node cells, obtained before transplant. DNA for the CDR3: TGTGCCAGCAGTTTGGAGGGTGGTCAGCCCCAGCATTTT. It specifies CASSLEGGQPQHF.